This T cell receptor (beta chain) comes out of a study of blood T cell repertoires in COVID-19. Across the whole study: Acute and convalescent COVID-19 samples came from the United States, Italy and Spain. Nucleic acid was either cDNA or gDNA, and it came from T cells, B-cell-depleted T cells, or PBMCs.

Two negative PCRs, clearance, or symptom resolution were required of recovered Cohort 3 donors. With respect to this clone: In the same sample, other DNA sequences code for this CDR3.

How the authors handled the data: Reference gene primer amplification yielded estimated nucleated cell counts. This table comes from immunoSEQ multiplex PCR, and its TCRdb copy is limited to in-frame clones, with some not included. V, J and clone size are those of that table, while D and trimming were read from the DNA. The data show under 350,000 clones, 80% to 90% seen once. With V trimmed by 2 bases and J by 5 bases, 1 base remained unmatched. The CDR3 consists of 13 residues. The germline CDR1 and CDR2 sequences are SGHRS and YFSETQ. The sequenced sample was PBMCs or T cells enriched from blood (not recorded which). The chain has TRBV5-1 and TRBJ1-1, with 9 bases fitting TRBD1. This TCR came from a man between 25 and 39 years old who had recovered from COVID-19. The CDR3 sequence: CASSFDRGTEAFF. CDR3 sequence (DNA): TGCGCCAGCAGCTTCGACAGGGGGACTGAAGCTTTCTTT.